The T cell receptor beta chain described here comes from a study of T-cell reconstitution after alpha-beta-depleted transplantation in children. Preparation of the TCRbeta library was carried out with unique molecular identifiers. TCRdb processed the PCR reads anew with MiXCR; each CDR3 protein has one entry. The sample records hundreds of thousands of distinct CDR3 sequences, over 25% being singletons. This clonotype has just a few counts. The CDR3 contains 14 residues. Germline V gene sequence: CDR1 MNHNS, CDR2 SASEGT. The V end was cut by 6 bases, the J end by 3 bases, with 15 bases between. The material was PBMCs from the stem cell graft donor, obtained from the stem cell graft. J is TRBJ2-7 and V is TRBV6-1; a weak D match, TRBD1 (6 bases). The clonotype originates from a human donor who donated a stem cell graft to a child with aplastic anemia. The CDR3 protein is CASSRQPGDYEQYV. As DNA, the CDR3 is TGTGCCAGCAGCCGCCAACCAGGGGACTACGAGCAGTACGTC.